Listed below are T cell receptor beta chains from one sample, sequenced in a study of cytomegalovirus exposure and HLA in healthy donors. Here immunoSEQ multiplex PCR was the method, and the copy in TCRdb shows in-frame clones only, minus some. The sample records some 170,000 clones, approximately 79% being singletons. Sequenced sample: PBMCs. The receptor source for this set is a man in his forties in good health and CMV-seronegative. CDR3s include the opening cysteine and the closing phenylalanine or tryptophan. A D gene is named only where the DNA matches it firmly. A clone size is listed for some rows: how often the clone was seen (once, few, many), or a class if it is expanded.

d_call: .
clone_size: .
v_call: TRBV5-7
j_call: TRBJ2-7
cdr3_aa: CASSSGQRYEQYF
cdr3_nt: TGTGCCAGCAGCTCGGGACAACGCTACGAGCAGTACTTC

d_call: .
clone_size: .
v_call: TRBV7-6
j_call: TRBJ1-5
cdr3_aa: CASSWGDGSNQPQHF
cdr3_nt: TGTGCCAGCAGCTGGGGGGATGGGAGCAATCAGCCCCAGCATTTT

d_call: TRBD2
clone_size: .
v_call: TRBV4-1
j_call: TRBJ2-3
cdr3_aa: CASSQASGATDTQYF
cdr3_nt: TGCGCCAGCAGCCAAGCTAGCGGGGCAACAGATACGCAGTATTTT

d_call: TRBD1
clone_size: .
v_call: TRBV29-1
j_call: TRBJ1-1
cdr3_aa: CSVEDRSRTEAFF
cdr3_nt: TGCAGCGTAGAGGACAGGTCGAGGACTGAAGCTTTCTTT

d_call: .
clone_size: .
v_call: TRBV6-1
j_call: TRBJ2-1
cdr3_aa: CAGGGETYNEQFF
cdr3_nt: TGTGCCGGTGGCGGGGAAACCTACAATGAGCAGTTCTTC

d_call: TRBD2
clone_size: .
v_call: TRBV2
j_call: TRBJ2-7
cdr3_aa: CASRETSGDYYEQYF
cdr3_nt: TGTGCCAGCAGGGAGACTAGCGGGGATTACTACGAGCAGTACTTC

d_call: TRBD1
clone_size: .
v_call: TRBV7-2
j_call: TRBJ1-5
cdr3_aa: CASSQGQRNSNQPQHF
cdr3_nt: TGTGCCAGCAGCCAGGGACAGAGAAATAGCAATCAGCCCCAGCATTTT

d_call: .
clone_size: few
v_call: TRBV14
j_call: TRBJ1-3
cdr3_aa: CASSQAGAGNTIYF
cdr3_nt: TGTGCCAGCAGCCAAGCCGGGGCTGGAAACACCATATATTTT

d_call: .
clone_size: .
v_call: TRBV6-1
j_call: TRBJ2-2
cdr3_aa: CASLFEVRPGELFF
cdr3_nt: TGTGCCAGCCTTTTTGAGGTTAGGCCCGGGGAGCTGTTTTTT

d_call: TRBD1
clone_size: .
v_call: TRBV28
j_call: TRBJ1-2
cdr3_aa: CASSLSDRGTGGYTF
cdr3_nt: TGTGCCAGCAGTTTATCGGACAGGGGGACCGGTGGCTACACCTTC

d_call: .
clone_size: few
v_call: TRBV10-3
j_call: TRBJ2-7
cdr3_aa: CAIQGSYEQYF
cdr3_nt: TGTGCCATCCAGGGCAGCTACGAGCAGTACTTC

d_call: TRBD1
clone_size: .
v_call: TRBV5-6
j_call: TRBJ1-3
cdr3_aa: CASSWDRGRNTIYF
cdr3_nt: TGTGCCAGCAGCTGGGACAGGGGAAGAAACACCATATATTTT

d_call: .
clone_size: .
v_call: TRBV9
j_call: TRBJ2-4
cdr3_aa: CASSPRERLGTHIQYF
cdr3_nt: TGTGCCAGCAGCCCTAGAGAGAGGTTGGGGACACATATTCAGTACTTC